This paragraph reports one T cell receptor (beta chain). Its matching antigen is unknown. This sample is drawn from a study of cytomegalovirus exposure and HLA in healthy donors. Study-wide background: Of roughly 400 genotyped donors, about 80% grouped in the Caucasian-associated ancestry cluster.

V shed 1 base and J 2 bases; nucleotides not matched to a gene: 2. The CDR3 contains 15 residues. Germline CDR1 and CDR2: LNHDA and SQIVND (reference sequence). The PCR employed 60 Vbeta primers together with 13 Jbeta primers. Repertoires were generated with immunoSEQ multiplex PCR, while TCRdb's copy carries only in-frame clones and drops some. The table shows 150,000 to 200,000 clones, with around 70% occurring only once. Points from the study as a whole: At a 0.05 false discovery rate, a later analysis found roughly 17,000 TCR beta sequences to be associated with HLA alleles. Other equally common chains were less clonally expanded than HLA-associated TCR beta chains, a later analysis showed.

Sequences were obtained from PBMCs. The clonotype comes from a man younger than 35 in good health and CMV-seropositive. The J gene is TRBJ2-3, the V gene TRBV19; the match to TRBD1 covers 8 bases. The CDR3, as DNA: TGTGCCAGTAGTATAGGACAGGGGCACACAGATACGCAGTATTTT. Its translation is CASSIGQGHTDTQYF. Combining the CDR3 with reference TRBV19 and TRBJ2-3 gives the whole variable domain DGGITQSPKYLFRKEGQNVTLSCEQNLNHDAMYWYRQDPGQGLRLIYYSQIVNDFQKGDIAEGYSVSREKKESFPLTVTSAQKNPTAFYLCASSIGQGHTDTQYFGPGTRLTVL.